The 22 T cell receptor beta chains below all came from one sample that was sequenced in a study of molecular identifiers for immune sequencing clone quantification. MiXCR, applied by TCRdb to the PCR reads, yields one record per CDR3 protein. The sample lists over 550,000 distinct CDR3 sequences; around 25% were seen once. The sequenced sample was naive CD8+ T cells from blood, with Jurkat cell RNA spiked in. Noted subset: FACS-sorted CD8+CD4-CCR7+CD45RA+ naive T cells. Source of these receptors: a human donor in good health. Some libraries in this study had Jurkat cell RNA spiked in.

This clonotype came up many times. This rearrangement joins TRBV2 to TRBJ2-7; D uncertain. The CDR3 totals 12 residues. The V end was cut by 3 bases, the J end by 3 bases, with 6 bases between. CDR1 SNHLY and CDR2 FYNNEI come from the germline V gene. This CDR3 reads CASSDALYEQYF. CDR3 DNA: TGTGCCAGCAGTGACGCCCTCTACGAGCAGTACTTC. Looking up the rest from reference TRBV2 and TRBJ2-7 gives the full variable domain: EPEVTQTPSHQVTQMGQEVILRCVPISNHLYFYWYRQILGQKVEFLVSFYNNEISEKSEIFDDQFSVERPDGSNFTLKIRSTKLEDSAMYFCASSDALYEQYFGPGTRLTVT.

This clonotype has at least ten counts. The chain couples TRBV7-2 to TRBJ1-1, with D tentatively TRBD1 (6 bases). V was trimmed by 8 bases and J by 1 base, leaving 17 bases between them. The CDR3 consists of 15 residues. The germline CDR1 and CDR2 sequences are SGHTA and FQGNSA. The CDR3 loop reads CASALMGAPNTEAFF. Here the CDR3 DNA reads TGTGCCAGCGCCCTTATGGGGGCGCCGAACACTGAAGCTTTCTTT.

This clonotype was seen repeatedly, ten times or more. CDR3 sequence reads: CSVATSGNTGELFF. The CDR3 DNA reads TGCAGCGTGGCGACTAGCGGGAACACCGGGGAGCTGTTTTTT. This chain uses TRBV29-1 with TRBJ2-2, with TRBD2 matching over 9 bases. This CDR3 is 14 amino acids long. Looked up from germline, CDR1 is SQVTM and CDR2 is ANQGSEA. V was clipped by 6 bases and J by 1 base; unmatched bases: 3.

In DNA form, the CDR3 reads TGTGCCAGTGCCGGAGGCACTGAAGCTTTCTTT. This gives the protein CASAGGTEAFF. This chain connects TRBV19 to TRBJ1-1; D unclear. Germline V gives CDR1 LNHDA, CDR2 SQIVND (reference sequence). The CDR3 extends over 11 amino acids. The germline V and J ends were trimmed by 8 bases and 4 bases, with 8 bases remaining between them. Complete variable domain (other parts from reference TRBV19 and TRBJ1-1): DGGITQSPKYLFRKEGQNVTLSCEQNLNHDAMYWYRQDPGQGLRLIYYSQIVNDFQKGDIAEGYSVSREKKESFPLTVTSAQKNPTAFYLCASAGGTEAFFGQGTRLTVV.

V is TRBV4-2 and J is TRBJ2-2; D is unresolved. The V gene's germline CDR1 is LGHNA and CDR2 YNFKEQ. CDR3 length: 15 residues. Trimming pared 1 base from V and 1 base from J, leaving 7 bases between. CDR3 DNA: TGTGCCAGCAGCCAAGTCGGAAGGAACACCGGGGAGCTGTTTTTT. It translates to CASSQVGRNTGELFF.

On this clonotype itself: One junction end disagrees with the germline gene, perhaps due to a read error. The chain combines TRBV4-3 with TRBJ1-4; tentatively, D is TRBD1 (5 bases). Germline CDR1 is LGHNA and CDR2 is YSLEER. This CDR3 region has 14 residues. CDR3 in DNA: TGCGCCAGCAGCCTAGATGGGTCGGGGGAAAATCTGTTTTTT. This codes for CASSLDGSGENLFF.

This sequence joins TRBV7-9 and TRBJ2-2; D unresolved. The germline V gene has CDR1 SEHNR and CDR2 FQNEAQ (reference sequence). The V gene lost 5 bases and the J gene lost 6 bases, with 19 bases spanning the gap. The CDR3 runs 16 residues. The chain's CDR3 is CASSLTPGDGPGELFF. The CDR3 DNA is TGTGCCAGCAGCCTCACTCCGGGCGACGGGCCCGGGGAGCTGTTTTTT.

This clonotype was picked up many times. The chain combines TRBV20-1 with TRBJ1-5; 7 nucleotides align to TRBD1. Germline CDR1 reads DFQATT; CDR2 reads SNEGSKA (reference sequence). The CDR3 covers 15 residues. V trimming: 3 bases; J trimming: 6 bases; junction bases outside the gene matches: 11. The CDR3 nucleotides read TGCAGTGCTAGCCCAGGGGGGGTGCAGGGTCAGCCCCAGCATTTT. As protein: CSASPGGVQGQPQHF.

This clonotype was recorded many times. The chain uses TRBV9 and TRBJ2-7; D gene ambiguous. Per the germline V gene, CDR1 is SGDLS and CDR2 is YYNGEE. Trimming took 4 bases from V and 5 from J, leaving 16 bases between them. The CDR3 sequence is 14 residues long. CDR3 sequence: CASSPNTPGDEQYF. Here the CDR3 DNA reads TGTGCCAGCAGCCCCAACACACCTGGGGACGAGCAGTACTTC.

This rearrangement joins TRBV6-6 to TRBJ1-1; D gene ambiguous. CDR1 is MNHNY, CDR2 SVGAGI, per germline (reference sequence). V was clipped by 9 bases and J by 0 bases, with 29 bases between them. The CDR3 loop spans 19 amino acids. CDR3 DNA: TGTGCCAGTTTTCTTCGTGTATCAGCCAACTCCATCATGAACACTGAAGCTTTCTTT. Protein sequence: CASFLRVSANSIMNTEAFF.

This clonotype came up many times. The gene calls are TRBV6-2 or TRBV6-3 and TRBJ1-5, with D tentatively TRBD1 (6 bases). Germline CDR1 is MNHEY and CDR2 is SVGEGT. V was trimmed by 7 bases and J by 3 bases, leaving 13 bases between them. There are 14 residues in the CDR3. This chain's CDR3 is CASTMTGLNQPQHF. CDR3 bases: TGTGCCAGCACCATGACAGGTCTCAATCAGCCCCAGCATTTT.

This clonotype was picked up many times. This sequence joins TRBV27 and TRBJ1-5; D ambiguous. CDR3 length: 13 amino acids. From germline, CDR1 is MNHEY and CDR2 SMNVEV (reference sequence). V lost 6 bases and J lost 6, with 12 bases in between. CDR3 DNA sequence: TGTGCCAGCAGCCTGGGCGCCGGTCAGCCCCAGCATTTT. Protein product: CASSLGAGQPQHF.

The chain uses TRBV7-9 and TRBJ2-1; 10 positions agree with TRBD2. The CDR3 contains 16 residues. Germline lookup yields CDR1 SEHNR and CDR2 FQNEAQ (reference sequence). V lost 5 bases to trimming and J lost 5 bases; unmatched junction nucleotides: 9. The CDR3 region is CASSPLTSGVDNEQFF. In nucleotides, the CDR3 is TGTGCCAGCAGCCCATTAACTAGCGGGGTTGACAATGAGCAGTTCTTC.

Details on this clonotype: This may stem from a read error, because a much larger clone lies one nucleotide away. The chain has TRBV6-2 or TRBV6-3 and TRBJ2-7; 8 bases map to TRBD2. Trimming removed 6 bases from V and 3 bases from J; junction bases left unmatched: 7. The CDR3 consists of 14 residues. Germline CDR1 and CDR2: MNHEY and SVGEGT. In DNA, the CDR3 is TGTGCCAGCAGGCCAAGCGGGAGCCACTACGAGCAGTACTTC. Translating it yields CASRPSGSHYEQYF.

The rearrangement uses TRBV9 and TRBJ2-7; no clear D gene. Germline values: CDR1 SGDLS, CDR2 YYNGEE. V was trimmed by 0 bases and J by 3 bases, leaving 10 bases between them. This CDR3 has 14 residues. In DNA, the CDR3 is TGTGCCAGCAGCGTAGAACCGTACAGCTACGAGCAGTACTTC. This translates into CASSVEPYSYEQYF.

This clonotype was counted at least ten times. Here the CDR3 reads CSYVWGYEQYF. The DNA for the CDR3 is TGCAGCTATGTGTGGGGGTACGAGCAGTACTTC. The chain recombines TRBV29-1 with TRBJ2-7; D possibly matches TRBD1 or TRBD2 (5 bases each). From germline, CDR1 is SQVTM and CDR2 ANQGSEA. This CDR3 contains 11 residues. V lost 8 bases and J 4 bases, leaving 12 bases between the germline ends.

On this clonotype itself: The junction departs from germline at one end; a sequencing error may be responsible. The chain couples TRBV7-2 to TRBJ2-5; D possibly matches TRBD1 or TRBD2 (7 bases each). This CDR3 is built from 17 residues. CDR1 and CDR2 (germline): SGHTA, FQGNSA. The CDR3 DNA reads as TGTGCCGGCAGCTTAAAAGGTGGAGGGGGCGGGAGAGAGACCCAGTACTTC. This encodes CAGSLKGGGGGRETQYF.

This clonotype was counted a few times. The V gene is TRBV13, the J gene TRBJ2-7; D perhaps matches TRBD1 (5 bases). This CDR3 spans 15 amino acids. CDR1 and CDR2 from the germline V gene are PRHDT and FYEKMQ (reference sequence). V lost 0 bases and J 3 bases, leaving 12 bases between the germline ends. CDR3 DNA sequence: TGTGCCAGCAGCTTAGGTACAGGACCCTACTACGAGCAGTACTTC. Its translation: CASSLGTGPYYEQYF.

This clonotype was recorded at least ten times. V and J are TRBV6-5 and TRBJ2-5, with 7 bases that match TRBD2. This CDR3 has 15 residues. Losses at the gene ends were 5 bases for V and 2 bases for J; bases not matched to a gene: 8. CDR1 MNHEY and CDR2 SVGAGI come from the germline V gene. The CDR3 is CASSTFNGGQETQYF. The DNA of the CDR3 is TGTGCCAGCAGTACCTTTAACGGGGGGCAAGAGACCCAGTACTTC.

Comments on this clonotype: The final CDR3 position lacks the conserved phenylalanine or tryptophan, pointing to a likely read error. This rearrangement joins TRBV6-2 or TRBV6-3 to TRBJ1-5; no reliable D call. This CDR3 is built from 15 residues. The V gene lost 4 bases and the J gene lost 0 bases, with 10 bases spanning the gap. The germline V gene encodes CDR1 MNHEY and CDR2 SVGEGT. The CDR3 sequence is CASSFSTDSNQPQHV. The CDR3, as DNA: TGTGCCAGCAGTTTCTCGACGGATAGCAATCAGCCCCAGCATGTT.

This chain links TRBV7-9 with TRBJ1-3; 7 bases are a match to TRBD1. Losses at the gene ends were 4 bases for V and 8 bases for J; bases not matched to a gene: 11. The CDR3 totals 15 residues. Germline V gives CDR1 SEHNR, CDR2 FQNEAQ (reference sequence). As DNA, the CDR3 is TGTGCCAGCAGCTCGCCGACAGGGTCTTTGCACACCATATATTTT. It yields the protein CASSSPTGSLHTIYF.

This clonotype was observed at least ten times. The genes are TRBV7-9 and TRBJ2-1; weak D call: TRBD2 (6 bases). Germline V lookup: CDR1 SEHNR, CDR2 FQNEAQ (reference sequence). There are 12 residues in the CDR3. With 5 bases removed from V and 7 bases from J, the gap between germline ends came to 9 bases. CDR3 DNA: TGTGCCAGCAGCCCCGGACTAAATGAGCAGTTCTTC. Translation: CASSPGLNEQFF.